Below, 17 T cell receptor beta chains from the same sample are listed, as sequenced in a study of shared clonotypes between healthy human individuals. Naivety among CD8 cells was defined by CD45RO negativity and positive CCR7 selection, thereby excluding terminally differentiated effector memory CD45RA+ cells. Here immunoSEQ multiplex PCR was the method, and the copy in TCRdb shows in-frame clones only, minus some. The sample holds some 2,000,000 clones, over 85% seen once. Sequencing used naive CD8+ T cells sorted from blood. All receptors come from a man aged 18-30 years in good health.

The chain combines TRBV4-1 with TRBJ1-3, with D hard to call. The CDR3 consists of 17 residues. Trimming left V 0 bases short and J 3 bases short, with 15 bases between. Germline CDR1 is MGHRA and CDR2 is YSYEKL. Here the CDR3 DNA reads TGCGCCAGCAGCCAAGATATGTGGGAGGAGTATGGAAACACCATATATTTT. Amino acids: CASSQDMWEEYGNTIYF.

About this clone: Other nucleotide sequences in the sample specify the same CDR3. The chain is built from TRBV6-1 and TRBJ2-7, with D possibly matching TRBD2 (7 bases). From germline, CDR1 is MNHNS and CDR2 SASEGT. The V and J ends lost 1 base and 2 bases respectively, with 12 bases between them. The CDR3 totals 15 residues. The CDR3 DNA reads as TGTGCCAGCAGTGAAGGACGGGGGGCCGCCTACGAGCAGTACTTC. Translated, it gives CASSEGRGAAYEQYF.

The chain employs TRBV27 and TRBJ2-7; TRBD1 agrees at 9 bases. The ends lost 6 bases at V and 4 bases at J; junction bases unmatched: 7. Germline V gives CDR1 MNHEY, CDR2 SMNVEV (reference sequence). The CDR3 totals 14 residues. Here the CDR3 reads CASSRGTGSYEQYF. For the CDR3, the DNA is TGTGCCAGCAGCCGAGGGACAGGGAGTTACGAGCAGTACTTC.

The J gene is TRBJ2-7, the V gene TRBV27; 7 nucleotides match TRBD1. The ends lost 6 bases at V and 2 bases at J; junction bases unmatched: 10. The CDR3 runs 15 residues. Germline V gene data show CDR1 as MNHEY and CDR2 as SMNVEV (reference sequence). In nucleotides, the CDR3 is TGTGCCAGCAGGCAAGGGACAGACAGTCCCTACGAGCAGTACTTC. Its protein product is CASRQGTDSPYEQYF.

The gene calls are TRBV2 and TRBJ2-7; D call uncertain. Germline assignment: CDR1 SNHLY and CDR2 FYNNEI. The CDR3 has 13 residues. V dropped 0 bases and J dropped 3 bases, with 6 bases sitting between them. In DNA, the CDR3 is TGTGCCAGCAGTGAAGCTTGGGACTACGAGCAGTACTTC. It encodes CASSEAWDYEQYF.

V gene TRBV5-1 combines with J gene TRBJ1-2; 10 bases fit TRBD1. The CDR3 has 15 residues. Germline V gives CDR1 SGHRS, CDR2 YFSETQ. The V segment lost 0 bases and the J segment 7 bases; nucleotides outside the gene matches: 6. This chain's CDR3 is CASSLGPTGGLGYTF. DNA for the CDR3: TGCGCCAGCAGCTTGGGCCCGACAGGGGGCCTTGGCTACACCTTC. The whole variable domain, filled in from reference TRBV5-1 and TRBJ1-2, reads KAGVTQTPRYLIKTRGQQVTLSCSPISGHRSVSWYQQTPGQGLQFLFEYFSETQRNKGNFPGRFSGRQFSNSRSEMNVSTLELGDSALYLCASSLGPTGGLGYTFGSGTRLTVV.

The DNA for the CDR3 is TGTGCCAGCAGCTTAGCGGACCCACAGGAGACTTATGGCTACACCTTC. Protein: CASSLADPQETYGYTF. The rearrangement uses TRBV7-9 and TRBJ1-2, with D perhaps matching TRBD1 (5 bases). The V gene lost 0 bases and the J gene lost 5 bases, with 16 bases spanning the gap. This CDR3 has 16 residues. Germline assignment: CDR1 SEHNR and CDR2 FQNEAQ (reference sequence).

The chain joins TRBV5-6 to TRBJ2-7; D possibly corresponds to TRBD2 (5 bases). CDR3 length: 15 residues. V gave up 5 bases and J gave up 0 bases, with 15 bases separating them. Germline lookup yields CDR1 SGHDT and CDR2 YYEEEE. DNA of the CDR3: TGTGCCAGCAGAATGGGAGAGGTAAACTCCTACGAGCAGTACTTC. It specifies CASRMGEVNSYEQYF.

The chain combines TRBV7-6 with TRBJ2-1; D not resolved. Germline loops: CDR1 SGHVS, CDR2 FNYEAQ. Between the trimmed V and J ends, which lost 1 base and 6 bases, there was a span of 10 bases. The CDR3 is 14 amino acids. The chain's CDR3 is CASSLVLRSNEQFF. CDR3 DNA sequence: TGTGCCAGCAGCTTAGTACTACGCTCCAATGAGCAGTTCTTC.

V is TRBV25-1 and J is TRBJ1-4; D unresolved. V lost 3 bases, J lost 8 bases, and 16 bases lay in between. Germline-derived CDR1 and CDR2 are MGHDK and SYGVNS. The CDR3 contains 15 residues. CDR3 DNA: TGTGCCAGCAGTGAGGACCAAGGGTTAGAAGAAAAACTGTTTTTT. The encoded protein is CASSEDQGLEEKLFF.

This chain uses TRBV27 with TRBJ2-3, with TRBD2 identical over 7 bases. The germline V gene encodes CDR1 MNHEY and CDR2 SMNVEV (reference sequence). This CDR3 has 20 residues. Trimming cost V 3 bases and J 1 base; bases outside gene matches: 19. CDR3 in DNA: TGTGCCAGCAGTTTGTACCAGACTAGCTCCCGGGAGGTTGGCACAGATACGCAGTATTTT. Translated, it gives CASSLYQTSSREVGTDTQYF.

Points on this clone: Additional DNA sequences in this sample encode the identical CDR3. The chain recombines TRBV7-9 with TRBJ2-7, with D unclear. Trimming pared 6 bases from V and 0 bases from J, leaving 6 bases between. The CDR3 is made up of 12 amino acids. Germline V gene data show CDR1 as SEHNR and CDR2 as FQNEAQ (reference sequence). The CDR3 DNA reads TGTGCCAGCAGTTACGGCTCCTACGAGCAGTACTTC. Protein: CASSYGSYEQYF.

The chain has TRBV6-1 and TRBJ2-3, with TRBD2 matching 11 bases. V lost 8 bases to trimming and J lost 7 bases; unmatched junction nucleotides: 8. Looked up from germline, CDR1 is MNHNS and CDR2 is SASEGT. The CDR3 covers 14 residues. The CDR3 DNA reads TGTGCCAGCGTTCCGGGACTAGCGGATTATACGCAGTATTTT. It translates to CASVPGLADYTQYF.

The chain combines TRBV9 with TRBJ2-7; D tentatively fits TRBD1 or TRBD2 (5 bases each). There are 15 residues in the CDR3. The V end was cut by 4 bases, the J end by 4 bases, with 18 bases between. The germline V gene has CDR1 SGDLS and CDR2 YYNGEE. The CDR3, as DNA: TGTGCCAGCAGCCAGGACCGGGACCCGGGGTACGAGCAGTACTTC. It is translated as CASSQDRDPGYEQYF.

This sequence joins TRBV6-5 and TRBJ1-2, with 9 bases lining up with TRBD1. Germline CDR1 and CDR2: MNHEY and SVGAGI. The V gene end was trimmed by 3 bases and the J gene end by 7 bases; junction bases not matched to a gene: 12. The CDR3 extends over 16 amino acids. The CDR3: CASSYESHRGLFGYTF. The DNA of the CDR3 is TGTGCCAGCAGTTATGAATCCCACAGGGGGCTATTTGGCTACACCTTC.

The V gene is TRBV9, the J gene TRBJ1-1; D gene unclear. This CDR3 region has 16 residues. V shed 1 base and J shed 3 bases, with 16 bases lying between them. Germline CDR1 is SGDLS and CDR2 is YYNGEE. DNA for the CDR3: TGTGCCAGCAGCGTAATAAGCTCCCTGGGTGACACTGAAGCTTTCTTT. As protein: CASSVISSLGDTEAFF.

The rearrangement joins TRBV18 to TRBJ1-2; no clear D gene. CDR1 and CDR2 (germline): KGHSH, LQKENI. Trimming took off 1 base at V and 6 bases at J, with 18 bases between the two ends. This CDR3 comprises 16 residues. The CDR3 sequence is CASSPLEGKWADGYTF. The CDR3 DNA reads as TGTGCCAGCTCACCACTGGAAGGAAAATGGGCCGATGGCTACACCTTC.